This T cell receptor (beta chain) was observed in a study of Ad26.COV2.S vaccination and SARS-CoV-2 variants. Across the study: Into the muscle, Ad26.COV2.S was dosed once or twice, 56 days apart.

Deletions cut 2 bases from V and 0 bases from J, with 1 base between. The CDR3 covers 13 residues. Germline V gene data show CDR1 as MDHEN and CDR2 as SYDVKM. Study-level findings and limits: Marked by substantial breadth, spike-specific CD8+ and CD4+ T cell responses were reportedly seen after vaccination.

With regard to this clone: Its antigen is not identified. This specimen includes other DNA sequences encoding the same CDR3.

TCRdb keeps only in-frame clones here, not all; method: immunoSEQ multiplex PCR. The sample contains about 350,000 clones, about 88% of which appear only once. The treatment here: around 19 received Ad26.COV2.S at low or high dose, single or two shots; about 5 received placebo; per-sample allocation not given. Samples analyzed were those drawn on day 63 after the first vaccine or placebo injection. Cohort 1b enrolled adults aged 18-55 years in Boston. An Ad26 vector that expressed Wuhan-strain SARS-CoV-2 spike constituted the vaccine. The clonotype originates from a person aged 18 to 59 who received the Ad26.COV2.S COVID-19 vaccine or a placebo. The genes are TRBV28 and TRBJ2-2; D is unclear. The sequences come from peripheral blood, collected in a trial of Ad26.COV2.S vaccine versus placebo. CDR3 loop: CASSLANTGELFF. CDR3 DNA: TGTGCCAGCAGTTTAGCGAACACCGGGGAGCTGTTTTTT.